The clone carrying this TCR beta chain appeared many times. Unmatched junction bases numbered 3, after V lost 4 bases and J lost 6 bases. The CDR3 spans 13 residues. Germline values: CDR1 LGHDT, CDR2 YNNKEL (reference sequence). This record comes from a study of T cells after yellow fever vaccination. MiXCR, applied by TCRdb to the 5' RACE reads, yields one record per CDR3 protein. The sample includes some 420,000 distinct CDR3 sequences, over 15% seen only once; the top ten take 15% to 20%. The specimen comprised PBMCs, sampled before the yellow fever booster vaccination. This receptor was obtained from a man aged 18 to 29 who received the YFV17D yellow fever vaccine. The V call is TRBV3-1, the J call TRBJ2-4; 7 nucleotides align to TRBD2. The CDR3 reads CASSPGGTNIQYF. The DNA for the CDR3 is TGTGCCAGCAGCCCCGGGGGGACAAACATTCAGTACTTC.